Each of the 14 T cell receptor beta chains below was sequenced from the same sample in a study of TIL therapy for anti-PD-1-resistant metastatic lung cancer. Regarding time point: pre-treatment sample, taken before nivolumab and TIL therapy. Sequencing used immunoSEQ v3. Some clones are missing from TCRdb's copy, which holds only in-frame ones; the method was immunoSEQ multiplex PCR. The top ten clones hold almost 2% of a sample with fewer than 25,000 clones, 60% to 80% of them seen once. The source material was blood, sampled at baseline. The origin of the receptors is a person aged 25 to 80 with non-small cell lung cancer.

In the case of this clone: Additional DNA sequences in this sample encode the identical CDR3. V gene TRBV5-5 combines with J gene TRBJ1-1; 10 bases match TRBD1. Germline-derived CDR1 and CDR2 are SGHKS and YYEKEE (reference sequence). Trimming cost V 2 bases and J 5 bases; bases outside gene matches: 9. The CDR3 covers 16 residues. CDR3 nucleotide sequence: TGTGCCAGCAGCTTCTATGACAGGGGGCGCGGGACTGAAGCTTTCTTT. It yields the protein CASSFYDRGRGTEAFF.

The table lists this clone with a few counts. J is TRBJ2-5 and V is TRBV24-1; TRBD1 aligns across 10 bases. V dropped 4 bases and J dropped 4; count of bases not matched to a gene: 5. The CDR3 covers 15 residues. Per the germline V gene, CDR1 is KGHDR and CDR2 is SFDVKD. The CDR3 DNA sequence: TGTGCCACCAGTGACTCGGGACAGGGGAGAGAGACCCAGTACTTC. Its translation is CATSDSGQGRETQYF.

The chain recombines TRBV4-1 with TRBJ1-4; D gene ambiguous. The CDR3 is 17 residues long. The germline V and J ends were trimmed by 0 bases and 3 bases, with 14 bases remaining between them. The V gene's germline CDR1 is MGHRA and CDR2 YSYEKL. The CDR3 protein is CASSQEGYAWANEKLFF. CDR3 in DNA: TGCGCCAGCAGCCAAGAGGGGTATGCGTGGGCTAATGAAAAACTGTTTTTT.

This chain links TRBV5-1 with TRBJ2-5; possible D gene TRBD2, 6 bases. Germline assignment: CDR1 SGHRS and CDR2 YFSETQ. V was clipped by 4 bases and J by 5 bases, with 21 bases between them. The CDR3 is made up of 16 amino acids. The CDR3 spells CASSKRPTSKGETQYF. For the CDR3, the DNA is TGCGCCAGCAGCAAACGTCCGACTAGTAAGGGCGAGACCCAGTACTTC.

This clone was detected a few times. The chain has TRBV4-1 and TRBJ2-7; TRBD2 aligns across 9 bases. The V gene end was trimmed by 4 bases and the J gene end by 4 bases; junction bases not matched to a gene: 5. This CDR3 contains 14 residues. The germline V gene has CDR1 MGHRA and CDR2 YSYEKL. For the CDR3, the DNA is TGCGCCAGCAGCCGCCTTCTAGCGGGATACGAGCAGTACTTC. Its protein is CASSRLLAGYEQYF.

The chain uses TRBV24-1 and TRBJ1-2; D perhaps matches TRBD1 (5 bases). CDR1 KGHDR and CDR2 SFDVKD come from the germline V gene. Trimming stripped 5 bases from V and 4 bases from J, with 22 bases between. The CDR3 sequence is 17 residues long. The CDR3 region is CATSASKGQGEAYGYTF. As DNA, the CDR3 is TGTGCCACCAGTGCTTCGAAGGGGCAGGGTGAGGCCTATGGCTACACCTTC.

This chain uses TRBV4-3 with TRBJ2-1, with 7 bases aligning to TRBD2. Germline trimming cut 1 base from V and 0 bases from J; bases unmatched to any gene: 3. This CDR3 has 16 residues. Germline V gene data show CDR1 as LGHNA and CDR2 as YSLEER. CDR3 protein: CASSQVGRVSYNEQFF. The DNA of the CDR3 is TGCGCCAGCAGCCAAGTGGGGAGGGTCTCCTACAATGAGCAGTTCTTC.

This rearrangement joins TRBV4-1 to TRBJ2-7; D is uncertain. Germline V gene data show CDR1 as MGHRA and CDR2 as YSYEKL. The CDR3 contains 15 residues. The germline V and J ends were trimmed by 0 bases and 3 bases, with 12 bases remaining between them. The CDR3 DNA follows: TGCGCCAGCAGCCAAGATCGGCTTCCTCTCTACGAGCAGTACTTC. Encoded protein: CASSQDRLPLYEQYF.

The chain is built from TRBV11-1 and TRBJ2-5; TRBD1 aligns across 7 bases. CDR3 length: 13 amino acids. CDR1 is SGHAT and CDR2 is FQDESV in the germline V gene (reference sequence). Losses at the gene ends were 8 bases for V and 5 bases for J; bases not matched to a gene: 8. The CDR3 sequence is CASRQTGSETQYF. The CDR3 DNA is TGTGCCAGCCGCCAGACAGGGTCGGAGACCCAGTACTTC.

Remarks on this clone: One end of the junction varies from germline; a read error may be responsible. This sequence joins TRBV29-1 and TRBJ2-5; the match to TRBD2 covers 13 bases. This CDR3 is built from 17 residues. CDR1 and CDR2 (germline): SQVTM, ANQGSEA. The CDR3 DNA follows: TGCAGCGTAGAAGGGGGACTAGCGGGACTGTACCAAGAGACCCAGTACTTC. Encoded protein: CSVEGGLAGLYQETQYF. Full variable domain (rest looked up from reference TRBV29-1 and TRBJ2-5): SAVISQKPSRDICQRGTSLTIQCQVDSQVTMMFWYRQQPGQSLTLIATANQGSEATYESGFVIDKFPISRPNLTFSTLTVSNMSPEDSSIYLCSVEGGLAGLYQETQYFGPGTRLLVL.

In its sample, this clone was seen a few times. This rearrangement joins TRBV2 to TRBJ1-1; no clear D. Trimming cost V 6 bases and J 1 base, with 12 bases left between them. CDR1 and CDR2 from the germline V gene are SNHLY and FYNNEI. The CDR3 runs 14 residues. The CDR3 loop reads CASRLDGSNTEAFF. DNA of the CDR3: TGTGCCAGCAGGTTGGACGGATCGAACACTGAAGCTTTCTTT.

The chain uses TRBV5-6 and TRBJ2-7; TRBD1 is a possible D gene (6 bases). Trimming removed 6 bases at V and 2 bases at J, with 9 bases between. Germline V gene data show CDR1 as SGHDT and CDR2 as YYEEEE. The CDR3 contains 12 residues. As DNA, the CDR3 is TGTGCCAGCACGCGGACAGCCTACGAGCAGTACTTC. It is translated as CASTRTAYEQYF.

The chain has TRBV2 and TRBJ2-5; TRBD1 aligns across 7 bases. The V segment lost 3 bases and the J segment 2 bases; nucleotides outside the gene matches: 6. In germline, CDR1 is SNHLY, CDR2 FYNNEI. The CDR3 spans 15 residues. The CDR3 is CASSELTGRQETQYF. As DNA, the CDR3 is TGTGCCAGCAGTGAGCTGACAGGGCGACAAGAGACCCAGTACTTC.

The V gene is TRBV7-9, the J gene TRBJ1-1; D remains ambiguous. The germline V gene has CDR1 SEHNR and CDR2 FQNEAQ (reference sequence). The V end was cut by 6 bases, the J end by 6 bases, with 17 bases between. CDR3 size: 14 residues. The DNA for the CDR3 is TGTGCCAGCAGGCCCCGGGCCGACTTCTCTGAAGCTTTCTTT. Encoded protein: CASRPRADFSEAFF.